This TCR beta chain was retrieved from a study of control samples from healthy donors and cancer patients. Here immunoSEQ multiplex PCR was the method, and the copy in TCRdb shows in-frame clones only, minus some. Counted here are 100,000 to 120,000 clones, almost 85% occurring once; the ten biggest clones make up about 5.9%. The V gene's germline CDR1 is MNHEY and CDR2 SMNVEV (reference sequence). Trimming took 2 bases from V and 8 from J, leaving 10 bases between them. The CDR3 totals 13 residues. The sequence was collected from a man between 18 and 35 years old in good health. Material for sequencing was blood. The chain employs TRBV27 and TRBJ1-5, with D hard to call. This CDR3 reads CASSLAVREPQHF. CDR3 DNA sequence: TGTGCCAGCAGTTTAGCGGTTCGGGAGCCCCAGCATTTT.